Listed here are 16 T cell receptor beta chains from one sample, sequenced in a study of blood T cell repertoires in COVID-19. Clones were sequenced by immunoSEQ multiplex PCR, and TCRdb holds only the in-frame ones, with some missing. Among some 200,000 clones listed, approximately 90% were seen once. Sequencing was performed on peripheral blood. These receptors came from a man older than 75 with acute or convalescent COVID-19.

The chain links TRBV14 to TRBJ1-2; 8 bases fit TRBD1. CDR1 SGHDN and CDR2 FVKESK come from the germline V gene. V shed 0 bases, J shed 8 bases, and the junction held 5 bases outside the gene matches. The CDR3 totals 14 residues. The CDR3 here is CASSQDQGAWGYTF. The CDR3 region has the DNA TGTGCCAGCAGCCAAGATCAGGGGGCTTGGGGCTACACCTTC.

The V call is TRBV1, the J call TRBJ2-7; the D call in the table, TRBD2, was not verified against the DNA. TRBV1 counts as a pseudogene. The CDR3 extends over 17 amino acids. The CDR3: CTSSQIRTPSRSYEQYV. CDR3 DNA: TGCACCAGCAGCCAAATCCGGACTCCAAGTAGGTCCTACGAGCAGTACGTC.

The rearrangement uses TRBV7-2 and TRBJ2-5; D is uncertain. Trimming removed 10 bases at V and 5 bases at J, with 11 bases between. Germline V lookup: CDR1 SGHTA, CDR2 FQGNSA. The CDR3 loop spans 11 amino acids. This CDR3 reads CATTRLETQYF. The CDR3 DNA is TGTGCCACCACACGTCTGGAGACCCAGTACTTC. The variable domain in full, completed from reference TRBV7-2 and TRBJ2-5, reads GAGVSQSPSNKVTEKGKDVELRCDPISGHTALYWYRQSLGQGLEFLIYFQGNSAPDKSGLPSDRFSAERTGGSVSTLTIQRTQQEDSAVYLCATTRLETQYFGPGTRLLVL.

The CDR3 spells CASSLDRGPLTTEAFF. In DNA form, the CDR3 reads TGTGCCAGCAGCTTGGACAGGGGGCCCCTTACCACTGAAGCTTTCTTT. V and J are TRBV7-6 and TRBJ1-1; the match to TRBD1 covers 11 bases. The CDR3 loop spans 16 amino acids. Germline CDR1 is SGHVS and CDR2 is FNYEAQ. Trimming took 3 bases from V and 4 from J; bases not matched to a gene: 7.

The genes are TRBV7-9 and TRBJ2-7; maybe TRBD1 (5 bases). Germline V gene lookup returns CDR1 SEHNR and CDR2 FQNEAQ (reference sequence). The CDR3 has 12 residues. Between the trimmed V and J ends, which lost 1 base and 7 bases, there was a span of 8 bases. DNA for the CDR3: TGTGCCAGCAGCTTAGGAAAGGGGGAGCAGTACGTC. This gives the protein CASSLGKGEQYV.

The rearrangement uses TRBV7-8 and TRBJ2-5; D call uncertain. V lost 5 bases and J 5 bases, leaving 6 bases between the germline ends. This CDR3 contains 11 residues. In germline, CDR1 is SGHVS, CDR2 FQNEAQ. CDR3 in DNA: TGTGCCAGCAGCGCCAGTGAGACCCAGTACTTC. As protein: CASSASETQYF.

V usage is TRBV10-3 and J usage is TRBJ2-5; 7 bases are shared with TRBD1. This CDR3 is built from 13 residues. Germline CDR1 reads ENHRY; CDR2 reads SYGVKD. J lost 2 bases, V lost 4 bases, and 1 base had no gene match. CDR3 region: CAISGQGQETQYF. CDR3 DNA: TGTGCCATCAGTGGACAGGGACAAGAGACCCAGTACTTC.

The chain joins TRBV5-1 to TRBJ2-7; possible D gene TRBD1, 6 bases. The CDR3 has 17 residues. V dropped 0 bases and J dropped 6 bases, with 22 bases sitting between them. CDR1 is SGHRS and CDR2 is YFSETQ in the germline V gene. As DNA, the CDR3 is TGCGCCAGCAGCTTGGCGGGCAGGGGTCTATCTGATGGCGAGCAGTACTTC. It specifies CASSLAGRGLSDGEQYF.

The chain links TRBV7-3 to TRBJ2-1, with 7 bases identical to TRBD2. This CDR3 contains 15 residues. Germline CDR1 reads SGHTA; CDR2 reads FQGTGA. The ends lost 5 bases at V and 2 bases at J; junction bases unmatched: 6. As DNA, the CDR3 is TGTGCCAGCAGCCCCAAAGGACTAGCCTACAATGAGCAGTTCTTC. Protein product: CASSPKGLAYNEQFF.

The chain joins TRBV2 to TRBJ2-2; 9 bases agree with TRBD1. The CDR3 covers 15 residues. Losses at the gene ends were 6 bases for V and 5 bases for J; bases not matched to a gene: 7. The germline V gene encodes CDR1 SNHLY and CDR2 FYNNEI. This chain's CDR3 is CASSANRGRTGELFF. CDR3 coding DNA: TGTGCCAGCAGCGCCAACAGGGGGCGGACCGGGGAGCTGTTTTTT.

The CDR3 sequence: CASSLAGRNQPQHF. The CDR3 region has the DNA TGTGCCAGCAGTTTAGCGGGTCGCAATCAGCCCCAGCATTTT. The chain couples TRBV27 to TRBJ1-5; D is unresolved. V lost 2 bases to trimming and J lost 2 bases, with 7 bases between them. Germline assignment: CDR1 MNHEY and CDR2 SMNVEV (reference sequence). The CDR3 is made up of 14 amino acids.

On this clone itself: Distinct nucleotide sequences in the sample also encode this CDR3. This sequence joins TRBV3-1 (or the pseudogene TRBV3-2) and TRBJ2-3, with a possible D match to TRBD1 (6 bases). The CDR3 is 14 residues long. CDR1 is LGHDT, CDR2 YNNKEL, per germline (reference sequence). V dropped 4 bases and J dropped 1 base, with 9 bases sitting between them. Here the CDR3 DNA reads TGTGCCAGCAGCCGGTCAGGGGGCACAGATACGCAGTATTTT. This codes for CASSRSGGTDTQYF.

The J gene is TRBJ2-5, the V gene TRBV19; maybe TRBD1 (6 bases). The V end lost 6 bases, the J end lost 6 bases, and 11 bases lay between the germline ends. CDR1 is LNHDA and CDR2 is SQIVND in the germline V gene (reference sequence). CDR3 size: 12 residues. The CDR3 loop is CASRGGTQTQYF. CDR3 DNA sequence: TGTGCCAGTAGAGGGGGTACTCAGACCCAGTACTTC.

This chain connects TRBV18 to TRBJ1-3, with a weak D call TRBD1 (5 bases). Trimming left V 2 bases short and J 1 base short, with 9 bases between. The CDR3 totals 15 residues. Germline V lookup: CDR1 KGHSH, CDR2 LQKENI. As DNA, the CDR3 is TGTGCCAGCTCACCAACGCAGGGTTCTGGAAACACCATATATTTT. Protein: CASSPTQGSGNTIYF.

This chain uses TRBV7-2 with TRBJ1-5; no firm D call. V lost 1 base to trimming and J lost 7 bases, with 11 bases between them. Germline-derived CDR1 and CDR2 are SGHTA and FQGNSA. The CDR3 has 14 residues. The chain's CDR3 is CASSLVTDKQPQHF. CDR3 DNA: TGTGCCAGCAGCTTAGTCACAGATAAACAGCCCCAGCATTTT.

The CDR3, as DNA: TGTGCCAGCAGGGGTCGGACAGGGTTGTACAATGAGCAGTTCTTC. Translating gives CASRGRTGLYNEQFF. This chain uses TRBV6-5 with TRBJ2-1, with 8 bases identical to TRBD1. V lost 6 bases, J lost 4 bases, and 8 bases stayed unmatched. This CDR3 contains 15 residues. Per the germline V gene, CDR1 is MNHEY and CDR2 is SVGAGI.